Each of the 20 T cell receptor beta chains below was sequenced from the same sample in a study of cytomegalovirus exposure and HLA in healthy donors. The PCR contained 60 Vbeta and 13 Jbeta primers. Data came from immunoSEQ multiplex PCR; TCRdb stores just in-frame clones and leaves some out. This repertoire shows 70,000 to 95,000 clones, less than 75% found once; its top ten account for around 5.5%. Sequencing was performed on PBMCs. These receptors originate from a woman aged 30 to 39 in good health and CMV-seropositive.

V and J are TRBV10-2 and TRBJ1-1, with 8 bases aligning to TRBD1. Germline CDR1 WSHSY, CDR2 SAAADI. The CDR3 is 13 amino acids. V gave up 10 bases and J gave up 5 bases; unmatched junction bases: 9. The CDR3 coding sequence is TGCGCCACCTTAGACAGGGGCGGGACTGAAGCTTTCTTT. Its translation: CATLDRGGTEAFF.

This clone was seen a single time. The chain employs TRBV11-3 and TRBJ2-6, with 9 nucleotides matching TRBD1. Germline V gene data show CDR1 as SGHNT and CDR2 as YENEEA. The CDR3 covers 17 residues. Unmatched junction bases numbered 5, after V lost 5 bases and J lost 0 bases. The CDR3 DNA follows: TGTGCCAGCAGCCCAGGACAGGGGAGCTCTGGGGCCAACGTCCTGACTTTC. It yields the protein CASSPGQGSSGANVLTF.

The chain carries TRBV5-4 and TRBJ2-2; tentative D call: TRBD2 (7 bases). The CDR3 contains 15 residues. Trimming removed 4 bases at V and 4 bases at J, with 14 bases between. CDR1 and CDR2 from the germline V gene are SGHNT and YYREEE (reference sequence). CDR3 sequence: CASSPGGALTGELFF. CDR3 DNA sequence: TGTGCCAGCAGCCCTGGGGGGGCACTCACCGGGGAGCTGTTTTTT.

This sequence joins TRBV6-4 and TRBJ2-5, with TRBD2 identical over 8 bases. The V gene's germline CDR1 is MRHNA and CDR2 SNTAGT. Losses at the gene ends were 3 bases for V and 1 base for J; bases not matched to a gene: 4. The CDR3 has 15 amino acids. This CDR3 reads CASSESAGGQETQYF. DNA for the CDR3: TGTGCCAGCAGTGAATCGGCGGGGGGCCAAGAGACCCAGTACTTC.

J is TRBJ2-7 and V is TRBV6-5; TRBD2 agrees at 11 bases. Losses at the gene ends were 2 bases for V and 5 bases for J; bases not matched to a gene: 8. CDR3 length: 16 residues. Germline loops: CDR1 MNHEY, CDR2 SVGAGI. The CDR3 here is CASSYVAGGLSDEQYF. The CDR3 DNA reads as TGTGCCAGCAGTTACGTAGCGGGGGGGCTCTCGGACGAGCAGTACTTC.

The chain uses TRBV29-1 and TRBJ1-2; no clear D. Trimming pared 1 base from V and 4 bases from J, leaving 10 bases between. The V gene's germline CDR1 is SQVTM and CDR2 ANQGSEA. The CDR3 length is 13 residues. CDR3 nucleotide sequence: TGCAGCGTTGAAGTAGTGTCAGGCTATGGCTACACCTTC. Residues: CSVEVVSGYGYTF.

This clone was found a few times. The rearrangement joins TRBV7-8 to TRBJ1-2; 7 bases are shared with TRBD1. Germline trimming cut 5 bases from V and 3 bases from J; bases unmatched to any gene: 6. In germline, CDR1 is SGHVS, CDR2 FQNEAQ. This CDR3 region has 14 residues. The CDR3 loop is CASSDYGTDYGYTF. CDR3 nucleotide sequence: TGTGCCAGCAGCGATTACGGGACAGACTATGGCTACACCTTC.

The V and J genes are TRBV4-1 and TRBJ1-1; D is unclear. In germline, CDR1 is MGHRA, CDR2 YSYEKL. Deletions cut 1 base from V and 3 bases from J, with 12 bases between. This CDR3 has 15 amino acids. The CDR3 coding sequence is TGCGCCAGCAGCCAAGTCCTTACTGACTACACTGAAGCTTTCTTT. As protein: CASSQVLTDYTEAFF.

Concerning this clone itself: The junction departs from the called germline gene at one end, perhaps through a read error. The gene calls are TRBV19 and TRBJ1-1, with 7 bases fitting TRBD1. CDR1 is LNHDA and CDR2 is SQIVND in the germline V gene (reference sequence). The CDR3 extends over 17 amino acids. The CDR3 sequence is CAGSMGPEGGDGTEAFF. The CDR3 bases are TGTGCCGGTAGTATGGGCCCGGAAGGGGGCGATGGCACTGAAGCTTTCTTT.

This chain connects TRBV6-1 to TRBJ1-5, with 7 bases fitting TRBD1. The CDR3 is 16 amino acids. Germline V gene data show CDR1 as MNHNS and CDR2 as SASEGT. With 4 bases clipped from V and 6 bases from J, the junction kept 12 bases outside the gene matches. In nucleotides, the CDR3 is TGTGCCAGCAGTGCCGGGACAGTGGGCAATATTCAGCCCCAGCATTTT. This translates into CASSAGTVGNIQPQHF.

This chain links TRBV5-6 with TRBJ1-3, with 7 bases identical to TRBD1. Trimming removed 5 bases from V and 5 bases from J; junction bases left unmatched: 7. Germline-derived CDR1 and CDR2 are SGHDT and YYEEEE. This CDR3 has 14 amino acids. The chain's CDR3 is CASRAQGVRNTIYF. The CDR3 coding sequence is TGTGCCAGCAGGGCCCAGGGGGTCCGAAACACCATATATTTT.

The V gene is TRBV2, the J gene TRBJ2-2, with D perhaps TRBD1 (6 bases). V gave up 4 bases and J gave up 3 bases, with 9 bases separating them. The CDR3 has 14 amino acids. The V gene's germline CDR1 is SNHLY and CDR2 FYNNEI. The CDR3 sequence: CASSGRGDTGELFF. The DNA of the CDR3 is TGTGCCAGCAGTGGCAGGGGAGACACCGGGGAGCTGTTTTTT.

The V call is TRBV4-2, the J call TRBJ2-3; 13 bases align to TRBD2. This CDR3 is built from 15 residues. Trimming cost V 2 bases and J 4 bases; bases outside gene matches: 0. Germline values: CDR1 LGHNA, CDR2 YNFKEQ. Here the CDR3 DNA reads TGTGCCAGCAGCCAAACTAGCGGGGGGGCAGATACGCAGTATTTT. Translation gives CASSQTSGGADTQYF.

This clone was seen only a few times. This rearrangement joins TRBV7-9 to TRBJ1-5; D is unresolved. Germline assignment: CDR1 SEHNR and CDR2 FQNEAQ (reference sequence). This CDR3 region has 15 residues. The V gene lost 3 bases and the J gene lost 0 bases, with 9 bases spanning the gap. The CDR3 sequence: CASSFGGSSNQPQHF. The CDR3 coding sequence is TGTGCCAGCAGCTTTGGAGGGTCTAGCAATCAGCCCCAGCATTTT. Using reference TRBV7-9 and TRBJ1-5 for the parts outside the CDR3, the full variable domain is DTGVSQNPRHKITKRGQNVTFRCDPISEHNRLYWYRQTLGQGPEFLTYFQNEAQLEKSRLLSDRFSAERPKGSFSTLEIQRTEQGDSAMYLCASSFGGSSNQPQHFGDGTRLSIL.

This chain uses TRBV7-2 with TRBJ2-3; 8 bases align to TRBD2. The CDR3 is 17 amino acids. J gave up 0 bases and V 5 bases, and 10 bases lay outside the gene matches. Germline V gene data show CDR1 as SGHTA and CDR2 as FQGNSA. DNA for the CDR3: TGTGCCAGCAGCCTGAACGGCGGGGGGCTGAGCACAGATACGCAGTATTTT. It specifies CASSLNGGGLSTDTQYF.

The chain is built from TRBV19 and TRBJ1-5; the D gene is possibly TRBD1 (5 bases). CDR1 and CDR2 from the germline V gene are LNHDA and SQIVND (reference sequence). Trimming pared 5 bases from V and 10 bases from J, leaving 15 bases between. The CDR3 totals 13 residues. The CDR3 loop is CASSWDGGGPQHF. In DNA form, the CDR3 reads TGTGCCAGTAGTTGGGACGGGGGTGGACCCCAGCATTTT.

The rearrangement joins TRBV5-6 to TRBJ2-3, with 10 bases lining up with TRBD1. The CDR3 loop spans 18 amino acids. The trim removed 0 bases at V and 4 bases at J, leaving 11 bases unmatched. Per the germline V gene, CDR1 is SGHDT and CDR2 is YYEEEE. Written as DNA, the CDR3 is TGTGCCAGCAGCTTGGGACAGGGGGCATTTGGGCGGGCAGATACGCAGTATTTT. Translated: CASSLGQGAFGRADTQYF.

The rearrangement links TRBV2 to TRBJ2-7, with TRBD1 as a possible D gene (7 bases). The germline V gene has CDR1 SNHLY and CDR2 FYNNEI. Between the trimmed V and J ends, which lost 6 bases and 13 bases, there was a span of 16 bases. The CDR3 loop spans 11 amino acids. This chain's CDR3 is CASREGALRYF. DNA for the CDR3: TGTGCCAGCAGGGAGGGGGCCTTGCGCTACTTC.

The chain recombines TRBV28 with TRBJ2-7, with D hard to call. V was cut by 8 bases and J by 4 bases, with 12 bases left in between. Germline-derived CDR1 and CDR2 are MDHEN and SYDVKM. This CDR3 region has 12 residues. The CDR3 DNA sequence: TGTGCCAGCGCCCAAGGAGTTTACGAGCAGTACTTC. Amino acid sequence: CASAQGVYEQYF.

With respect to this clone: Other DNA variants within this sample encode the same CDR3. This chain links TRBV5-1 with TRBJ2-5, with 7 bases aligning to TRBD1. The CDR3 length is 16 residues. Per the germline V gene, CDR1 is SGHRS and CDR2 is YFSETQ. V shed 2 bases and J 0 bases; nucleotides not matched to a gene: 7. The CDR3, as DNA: TGCGCCAGCAGCTTACGGACAGGAGGTAACCAAGAGACCCAGTACTTC. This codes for CASSLRTGGNQETQYF.